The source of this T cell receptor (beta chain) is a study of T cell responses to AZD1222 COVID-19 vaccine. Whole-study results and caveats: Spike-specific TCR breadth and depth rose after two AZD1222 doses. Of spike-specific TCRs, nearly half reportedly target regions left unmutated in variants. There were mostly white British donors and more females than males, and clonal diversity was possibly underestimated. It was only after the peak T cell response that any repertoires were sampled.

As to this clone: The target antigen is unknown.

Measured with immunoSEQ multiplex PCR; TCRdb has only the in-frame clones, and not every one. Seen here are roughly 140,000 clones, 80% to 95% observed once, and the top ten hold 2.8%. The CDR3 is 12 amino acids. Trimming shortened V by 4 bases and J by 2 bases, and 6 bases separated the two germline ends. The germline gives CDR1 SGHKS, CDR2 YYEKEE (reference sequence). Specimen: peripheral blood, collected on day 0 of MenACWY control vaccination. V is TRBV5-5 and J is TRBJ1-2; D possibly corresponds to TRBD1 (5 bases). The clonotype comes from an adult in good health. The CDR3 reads CASSRDNYGYTF. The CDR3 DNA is TGTGCCAGCAGCAGGGACAACTATGGCTACACCTTC.